These 21 T cell receptor beta chains originate from one sample sequenced in a study of T cell responses to AZD1222 COVID-19 vaccine. This table comes from immunoSEQ multiplex PCR, and its TCRdb copy is limited to in-frame clones, with some not included. The sample yields around 86,000 clones, around 90% seen once. The source was peripheral blood, collected on day 0 of AZD1222 vaccination. Receptors originate from an adult in good health.

This chain joins TRBV19 and TRBJ1-5, with a possible D match to TRBD1 (6 bases). The germline V and J ends were trimmed by 6 bases and 4 bases, with 16 bases remaining between them. The CDR3 is 15 residues long. From germline, CDR1 is LNHDA and CDR2 SQIVND (reference sequence). CDR3 region: CASRPPGGLNQPQHF. The DNA for the CDR3 is TGTGCCAGTAGACCCCCTGGGGGGCTGAATCAGCCCCAGCATTTT.

As DNA, the CDR3 is TGTGCCAGCAGCGTAGAAGTGGGCAGGGCCAATGGCTACACCTTC. Translating it yields CASSVEVGRANGYTF. V and J are TRBV9 and TRBJ1-2; maybe TRBD1 (5 bases). Germline CDR1 SGDLS, CDR2 YYNGEE. The V end lost 0 bases, the J end lost 6 bases, and 15 bases lay between the germline ends. The CDR3 totals 15 residues.

CDR3 protein: CASRLAGETQYF. In DNA, the CDR3 is TGTGCCAGTAGACTGGCAGGGGAGACCCAGTACTTC. The chain links TRBV19 to TRBJ2-5; TRBD1 is a possible D gene (5 bases). The CDR3 is 12 amino acids. V was pared by 6 bases and J by 5 bases, with 10 bases between. The germline CDR1 and CDR2 sequences are LNHDA and SQIVND (reference sequence).

The chain recombines TRBV19 with TRBJ1-3, with TRBD1 as a possible D gene (5 bases). V was cut by 6 bases and J by 0 bases, with 15 bases left in between. Germline V CDR1 and CDR2: LNHDA, SQIVND (reference sequence). CDR3 size: 16 residues. This chain's CDR3 is CASRRRGGNSGNTIYF. The CDR3 coding sequence is TGTGCCAGTAGAAGACGGGGCGGAAACTCTGGAAACACCATATATTTT.

The CDR3 DNA reads as TGTGCCAGCAGCCAAGATCGGGCCAGTGGGGTAGAGACCCAGTACTTC. It specifies CASSQDRASGVETQYF. The chain is built from TRBV3-1 (or the pseudogene TRBV3-2) and TRBJ2-5; D is undetermined. CDR3 size: 16 residues. Trimming cost V 0 bases and J 4 bases, with 15 bases left between them. CDR1 is LGHDT, CDR2 YNNKEL, per germline (reference sequence).

The rearrangement links TRBV11-2 to TRBJ2-7, with D unclear. Trimming removed 0 bases from V and 3 bases from J, with 15 bases in between. Germline V gene sequence: CDR1 SGHAT, CDR2 FQNNGV. This CDR3 has 16 residues. This CDR3 is CASSLDSVDVFYEQYF. DNA of the CDR3: TGTGCCAGCAGCTTAGATAGTGTCGATGTATTCTACGAGCAGTACTTC.

The chain recombines TRBV6-1 with TRBJ1-6; 10 bases line up with TRBD1. This CDR3 has 19 amino acids. With 3 bases clipped from V and 0 bases from J, the junction kept 8 bases outside the gene matches. Germline V gene data show CDR1 as MNHNS and CDR2 as SASEGT. CDR3 DNA: TGTGCCAGCAGTGAGCACGGACAGGGGGAGGGCTCCTATAATTCACCCCTCCACTTT. This sequence encodes CASSEHGQGEGSYNSPLHF.

The chain has TRBV4-2 and TRBJ1-5; no clear D. Germline assignment: CDR1 LGHNA and CDR2 YNFKEQ. CDR3 length equals 16 residues. Trimming cost V 0 bases and J 2 bases, with 11 bases left between them. CDR3 region: CASSQEKQAGNQPQHF. Here the CDR3 DNA reads TGTGCCAGCAGCCAAGAGAAGCAGGCGGGCAATCAGCCCCAGCATTTT.

The V gene is TRBV11-2, the J gene TRBJ2-1; D unresolved. This CDR3 spans 14 amino acids. Germline CDR1 SGHAT, CDR2 FQNNGV. Trimming removed 4 bases at V and 3 bases at J, with 10 bases between. CDR3 DNA: TGTGCCAGCAGCTCGCTAGAATTCTACAATGAGCAGTTCTTC. This translates into CASSSLEFYNEQFF.

The chain uses TRBV5-3 and TRBJ2-2, with 9 bases fitting TRBD1. TRBV5-3 is recorded as an ORF, its role being uncertain. Unmatched junction bases numbered 5, after V lost 4 bases and J lost 4 bases. The CDR3 has 15 amino acids. The CDR3 sequence is CARSGRQGVTGELFF. The CDR3 nucleotides are TGTGCCAGAAGCGGACGACAGGGGGTCACCGGGGAGCTGTTTTTT.

V is TRBV18 and J is TRBJ2-3, with 9 bases lining up with TRBD1. The CDR3 runs to 15 residues. Trimming removed 6 bases from V and 4 bases from J; junction bases left unmatched: 8. Germline loops: CDR1 KGHSH, CDR2 LQKENI. CDR3 residues: CASSPTGQGSDTQYF. The CDR3 DNA reads as TGTGCCAGCTCTCCAACGGGACAGGGATCAGATACGCAGTATTTT.

The chain combines TRBV4-2 with TRBJ1-2, with D maybe TRBD1 (5 bases). V lost 0 bases and J lost 4, with 12 bases in between. This CDR3 is 15 amino acids long. Germline V gene lookup returns CDR1 LGHNA and CDR2 YNFKEQ. The CDR3 here is CASSQDLTGSYGYTF. DNA for the CDR3: TGTGCCAGCAGCCAAGATCTCACAGGCTCCTATGGCTACACCTTC.

This clone was counted once. The chain carries TRBV10-1 and TRBJ2-7; D unclear. Between the trimmed V and J ends, which lost 10 bases and 2 bases, there was a span of 9 bases. CDR3 length equals 11 residues. Germline V gene sequence: CDR1 WNHNN, CDR2 SYGVQD (reference sequence). Here the CDR3 reads CATRSTYEQYF. The CDR3 DNA reads TGCGCCACCCGAAGTACCTACGAGCAGTACTTC.

V gene TRBV7-9 combines with J gene TRBJ2-1, with D unclear. CDR1 and CDR2 from the germline V gene are SEHNR and FQNEAQ (reference sequence). The CDR3 totals 15 residues. Between the trimmed V and J ends, which lost 6 bases and 7 bases, there was a span of 19 bases. In DNA, the CDR3 is TGTGCCAGCAGTCTCGGGTCAAGCCGTCGGAATGAGCAGTTCTTC. Protein sequence: CASSLGSSRRNEQFF. Looking up the rest from reference TRBV7-9 and TRBJ2-1 gives the full variable domain: DTGVSQNPRHKITKRGQNVTFRCDPISEHNRLYWYRQTLGQGPEFLTYFQNEAQLEKSRLLSDRFSAERPKGSFSTLEIQRTEQGDSAMYLCASSLGSSRRNEQFFGPGTRLTVL.

CDR3 residues: CASSEAAGGTYEQYF. CDR3 bases: TGTGCCAGCAGTGAAGCAGCCGGGGGTACCTACGAGCAGTACTTC. The chain links TRBV2 to TRBJ2-7, with a weak D call TRBD2 (6 bases). The CDR3 is 15 residues long. V lost 0 bases and J 2 bases, leaving 11 bases between the germline ends. Germline CDR1 SNHLY, CDR2 FYNNEI. The variable domain in full, completed from reference TRBV2 and TRBJ2-7, reads EPEVTQTPSHQVTQMGQEVILRCVPISNHLYFYWYRQILGQKVEFLVSFYNNEISEKSEIFDDQFSVERPDGSNFTLKIRSTKLEDSAMYFCASSEAAGGTYEQYFGPGTRLTVT.

The chain recombines TRBV9 with TRBJ1-5; 7 bases are a match to TRBD1. V shed 1 base and J 4 bases; nucleotides not matched to a gene: 8. Germline V gene sequence: CDR1 SGDLS, CDR2 YYNGEE. This CDR3 spans 16 amino acids. The CDR3 here is CASSVRHRGPNQPQHF. The CDR3 DNA follows: TGTGCCAGCAGCGTACGCCACAGGGGCCCTAATCAGCCCCAGCATTTT.

The chain is built from TRBV19 and TRBJ1-2; possible D gene TRBD1, 6 bases. The germline gives CDR1 LNHDA, CDR2 SQIVND (reference sequence). Trimming left V 4 bases short and J 3 bases short, with 9 bases between. The CDR3 loop spans 13 amino acids. CDR3 sequence reads: CASSTPGDYGYTF. The CDR3 DNA follows: TGTGCCAGTAGTACACCAGGGGACTATGGCTACACCTTC.

This clone has a single count. The V gene is TRBV27, the J gene TRBJ2-7; D may be TRBD1 or TRBD2 (5 bases each). V lost 5 bases to trimming and J lost 2 bases, with 13 bases between them. Germline V CDR1 and CDR2: MNHEY, SMNVEV (reference sequence). The CDR3 runs 14 residues. CDR3 residues: CASSDRDGTYEQYF. CDR3 sequence (DNA): TGTGCCAGCAGTGACCGGGACGGCACCTACGAGCAGTACTTC.

This sequence joins TRBV12-3 or TRBV12-4 and TRBJ1-1; no firm D call. Trimming stripped 8 bases from V and 8 bases from J, with 9 bases between. The CDR3 consists of 10 residues. The DNA of the CDR3 is TGTGCCAGCCAGATGGGCGAAGCTTTCTTT. Amino acids: CASQMGEAFF.

The chain has TRBV6-5 and TRBJ1-6; D gene uncertain. Germline V gene data show CDR1 as MNHEY and CDR2 as SVGAGI. Trimming removed 4 bases at V and 5 bases at J, with 6 bases between. This CDR3 has 13 amino acids. The CDR3 sequence is CASSSQNNSPLHF. In DNA, the CDR3 is TGTGCCAGCAGTTCACAGAATAATTCACCCCTCCACTTT.

This clone was seen a handful of times. The chain is built from TRBV6-5 and TRBJ2-7, with D uncertain. The CDR3 length is 13 residues. The V end was cut by 9 bases, the J end by 6 bases, with 18 bases between. Germline assignment: CDR1 MNHEY and CDR2 SVGAGI. CDR3 loop: CASNRRPLSEQYF. In nucleotides, the CDR3 is TGTGCCAGTAATAGGCGGCCGCTCTCCGAGCAGTACTTC.